This passage covers 5 T cell receptor beta chains from one sample sequenced in a study of tumor-infiltrating lymphocytes in localized non-small cell lung cancer. TCRdb's copy holds only in-frame clones and misses some; the assay was immunoSEQ multiplex PCR. The sample yields some 12,000 clones, 78% seen once. Sequencing used lung tumor tissue. Receptors were obtained from a human donor with non-small cell lung cancer.

This rearrangement joins TRBV19 to TRBJ2-2, with D perhaps TRBD2 (6 bases). Per germline, CDR1 LNHDA and CDR2 SQIVND (reference sequence). The V end lost 6 bases, the J end lost 6 bases, and 20 bases lay between the germline ends. CDR3 length: 16 residues. CDR3 residues: CASSDPRDFLSGELFF. The CDR3 bases are TGTGCCAGTAGCGACCCGCGGGACTTCCTCTCCGGGGAGCTGTTTTTT.

The chain carries TRBV5-1 and TRBJ2-3; 10 nucleotides agree with TRBD2. Germline V CDR1 and CDR2: SGHRS, YFSETQ. V shed 1 base and J 4 bases; nucleotides not matched to a gene: 3. The length of the CDR3 is 15 residues. The CDR3 bases are TGCGCCAGCAGCTTGCAGCGGGGGGGCTCAGATACGCAGTATTTT. Amino acids: CASSLQRGGSDTQYF.

The chain links TRBV30 to TRBJ1-6; tentatively, D is TRBD1 (5 bases). V gave up 5 bases and J gave up 7 bases, with 12 bases separating them. This CDR3 comprises 13 residues. CDR1 and CDR2 (germline): GTSNPN, SVGIG (reference sequence). The CDR3, as DNA: TGTGCCTGGGGAGGGACCGGGAATTCACCCCTCCACTTT. Its protein product is CAWGGTGNSPLHF.

To note about this clone: Other DNA sequences of this sample code for an identical CDR3. V is TRBV10-3 and J is TRBJ1-5; the match to TRBD1 covers 9 bases. The V gene end was trimmed by 6 bases and the J gene end by 7 bases; junction bases not matched to a gene: 4. Germline V gene lookup returns CDR1 ENHRY and CDR2 SYGVKD. The CDR3 has 13 residues. The CDR3 bases are TGTGCCATCAGCAGGACAGGGGAACAGCCCCAGCATTTT. It translates to CAISRTGEQPQHF.

The chain joins TRBV6-5 to TRBJ1-2, with 7 bases aligning to TRBD1. The CDR3 is 13 residues long. Germline values: CDR1 MNHEY, CDR2 SVGAGI. V shed 5 bases and J 3 bases; nucleotides not matched to a gene: 3. CDR3 bases: TGTGCCAGCAGTCCAACAGGGGACTATGGCTACACCTTC. Residues: CASSPTGDYGYTF.